This T cell receptor beta chain was captured by sequencing in a study of beta chain features in type 1 diabetes. On the study more broadly: Patients were similar to healthy donors in age and gender (as well as in cell yields).

With respect to this clone: Antigen: not known.

Sorted CD4+ subsets: naive, central memory, regulatory, stem cell-like memory (CD45RO/CCR7/CD25/CD127/CD95/CD27 panel). Populations obtained by sorting all exceeded 98% purity. Expressed TCRB transcripts were sequenced, since all the RNA that had been isolated was reverse transcribed. The data were produced by immunoSEQ multiplex PCR, yet TCRdb's version contains in-frame clones alone and is incomplete. The sample lists a few hundred thousand clones, about 20% occurring once. CDR3 length: 16 residues. V gave up 4 bases and J gave up 3 bases; unmatched junction bases: 9. Looked up from germline, CDR1 is MGHRA and CDR2 is YSYEKL. Study conclusions and caveats: For Type 1 diabetes patients, all four CD4+ subsets carried TCRB CDR3s that were moderately but significantly shorter.

The chain is built from TRBV4-1 and TRBJ2-7; 10 bases are a match to TRBD2. Source material: naive CD4+ T cells from blood. This clonotype originated in a woman aged 18-35 years in good health. In DNA form, the CDR3 reads TGCGCCAGCAGCCCCCGAGGGCCTAGCGGGAGCTACGAGCAGTACTTC. Encoded protein: CASSPRGPSGSYEQYF.